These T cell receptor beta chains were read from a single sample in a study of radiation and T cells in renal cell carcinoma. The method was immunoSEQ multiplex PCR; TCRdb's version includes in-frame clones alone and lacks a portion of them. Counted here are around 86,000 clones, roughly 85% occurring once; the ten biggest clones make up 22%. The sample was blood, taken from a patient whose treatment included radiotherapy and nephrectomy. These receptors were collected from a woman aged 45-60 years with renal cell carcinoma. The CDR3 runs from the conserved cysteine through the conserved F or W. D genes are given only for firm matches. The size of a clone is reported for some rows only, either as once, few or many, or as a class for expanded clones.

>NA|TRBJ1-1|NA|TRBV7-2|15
TGTGCCAGCAGCTTGGGGGTCGCTGGTAACACTGAAGCTTTCTTT
CASSLGVAGNTEAFF
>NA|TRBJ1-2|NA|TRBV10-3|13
TGTGCCATCAGTGAAACAGCGAGTTATGGCTACACCTTC
CAISETASYGYTF
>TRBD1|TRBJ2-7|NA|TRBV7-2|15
TGTGCCAGCAGCGAGGGACAGGGAGCGAGTTACGAGCAGTACTTC
CASSEGQGASYEQYF
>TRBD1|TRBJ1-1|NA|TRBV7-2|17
TGTGCCAGCAGCCTCTTGACAGGGGGCATGATGAACACTGAAGCTTTCTTT
CASSLLTGGMMNTEAFF
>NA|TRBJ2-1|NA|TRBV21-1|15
TGTGCCAGCAGCAAAGCGCCCACTAGCGGGATGGGTCAGTTCTTC
CASSKAPTSGMGQFF
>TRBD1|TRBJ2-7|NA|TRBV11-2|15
TGTGCCAGCAGGCGTACCGGGACAGGGGTAGGGGAGCAGTACTTC
CASRRTGTGVGEQYF
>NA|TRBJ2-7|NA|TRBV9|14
TGTGCCAGCAGCGTAAGACGAGGTTCCTACGAGCAGTACTTC
CASSVRRGSYEQYF
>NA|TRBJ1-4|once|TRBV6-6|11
TGTGCCAGCAGACAGGGTGAAAAACTGTTTTTT
CASRQGEKLFF
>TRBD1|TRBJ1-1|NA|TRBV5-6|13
TGTGCCAGCAGCATCGACAGGGGACGGGTAGCTTTCTTT
CASSIDRGRVAFF
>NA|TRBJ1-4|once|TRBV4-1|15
TGCGCCAGCAGCCAAGATCCGACCACTAATGAAAAACTGTTTTTT
CASSQDPTTNEKLFF
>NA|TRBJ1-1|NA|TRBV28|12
TGTGCCAGCAGTGACAAGAACACTGAAGCTTTCTTT
CASSDKNTEAFF
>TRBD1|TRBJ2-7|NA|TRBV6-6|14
TGTGCCAGCAGGCGTGGGACAGGGGGCAACGAGCAGTACTTC
CASRRGTGGNEQYF
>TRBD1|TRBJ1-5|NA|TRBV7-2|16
TGTGCCAGCAGCTTAGTAGGGGGCGGAAGCAATCAGCCCCAGCATTTT
CASSLVGGGSNQPQHF
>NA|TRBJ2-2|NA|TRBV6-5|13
TGTGCCAGCAGTTACTCGAGAACCGGGGAGCTGTTTTTT
CASSYSRTGELFF
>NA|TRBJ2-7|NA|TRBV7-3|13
TGTGCCAGCAGCTCGGCCATCTTGGGCGAGCAGTACTTC
CASSSAILGEQYF
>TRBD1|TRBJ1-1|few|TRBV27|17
TGTGCCAGCAGCAAAAACCGGGACAGGGGGCGAAGAACTGAAGCTTTCTTT
CASSKNRDRGRRTEAFF
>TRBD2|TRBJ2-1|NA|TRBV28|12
TGTGCCAGCAGTCCAGGGACTAGTGAGCAGTTCTTC
CASSPGTSEQFF
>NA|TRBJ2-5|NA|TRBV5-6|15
TGTGCCAGCAGCCCCCTCCTCGGCGGACAAGAGACCCAGTACTTC
CASSPLLGGQETQYF
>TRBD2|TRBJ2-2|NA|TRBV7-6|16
TGTGCCAGCAGTCCCGGGACTAGCGGGACCACCGGGGAGCTGTTTTTT
CASSPGTSGTTGELFF
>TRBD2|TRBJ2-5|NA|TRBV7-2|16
TGTGCCAGCAGCGCACGGACTAGCGGGGGGGCGGAGACCCAGTACTTC
CASSARTSGGAETQYF